These 13 T cell receptor beta chains came from one sample sequenced in a study of blood T cell repertoires in COVID-19. TCRdb's table, derived via immunoSEQ multiplex PCR, lists solely in-frame clones and lacks some. The table shows under 170,000 clones, with about four fifths occurring only once. The sample was peripheral blood. The receptors shown here come from a man between 65 and 85 years old with acute or convalescent COVID-19.

Here the CDR3 DNA reads TGTGCCAGCAGCGTAGGGCAGAATGAAAAACTGTTTTTT. Protein product: CASSVGQNEKLFF. The chain has TRBV9 and TRBJ1-4, with no clear D. This CDR3 spans 13 amino acids. The germline CDR1 and CDR2 sequences are SGDLS and YYNGEE. Trimming pared 0 bases from V and 5 bases from J, leaving 5 bases between.

V usage is TRBV11-2 and J usage is TRBJ2-3; TRBD2 aligns across 11 bases. From germline, CDR1 is SGHAT and CDR2 FQNNGV. J lost 2 bases, V lost 4 bases, and 2 bases had no gene match. The CDR3 totals 15 residues. The CDR3 nucleotides are TGTGCCAGCAGCTCGGGACTAGCGGACACAGATACGCAGTATTTT. It encodes CASSSGLADTDTQYF.

The rearrangement uses TRBV19 and TRBJ2-4, with D tentatively TRBD1 (6 bases). Germline V gene data show CDR1 as LNHDA and CDR2 as SQIVND (reference sequence). The CDR3 has 14 amino acids. Deletions cut 4 bases from V and 1 base from J, with 8 bases between. This chain's CDR3 is CASSTDRAKNIQYF. The CDR3 nucleotides read TGTGCCAGTAGTACCGACAGGGCCAAAAACATTCAGTACTTC.

This chain uses TRBV5-1 with TRBJ1-4; a weak D match, TRBD1 (6 bases). Per the germline V gene, CDR1 is SGHRS and CDR2 is YFSETQ. V lost 2 bases and J 8 bases, leaving 16 bases between the germline ends. This CDR3 comprises 15 residues. The CDR3: CASSLTGPPEEKLFF. CDR3 DNA: TGCGCCAGCAGCTTAACAGGGCCCCCTGAGGAAAAACTGTTTTTT.

This chain joins TRBV21-1 and TRBJ2-3; the table's D gene call, TRBD2, was not cross checked with the DNA. TRBV21-1 is noted as a pseudogene. CDR3 length equals 17 residues. CDR3 in amino acids: CASSKEGGGRAGDTQYF. Written as DNA, the CDR3 is TGTGCCAGCAGCAAAGAAGGTGGCGGGAGGGCCGGAGATACGCAGTATTTT.

In its sample, this clone was seen a few times. The CDR3 protein is CASSEAFGRGQETQYF. In DNA form, the CDR3 reads TGTGCCAGCAGTGAAGCGTTCGGACGGGGCCAAGAGACCCAGTACTTC. The J gene is TRBJ2-5, the V gene TRBV6-1; the D gene is possibly TRBD2 (5 bases). Germline V gene data show CDR1 as MNHNS and CDR2 as SASEGT. The CDR3 totals 16 residues. V dropped 0 bases and J dropped 1 base, with 12 bases sitting between them.

This clone was seen once. This chain links TRBV7-9 with TRBJ2-5; 14 bases are a match to TRBD2. Germline V gives CDR1 SEHNR, CDR2 FQNEAQ (reference sequence). The CDR3 is 17 residues long. J lost 1 base, V lost 5 bases, and 6 bases had no gene match. CDR3 DNA sequence: TGTGCCAGCAGCGCAAGGGGACTAGCGGGGGTCCAAGAGACCCAGTACTTC. It encodes CASSARGLAGVQETQYF.

The chain has TRBV19 and TRBJ2-5; D is undetermined. Trimming removed 0 bases at V and 2 bases at J, with 10 bases between. The CDR3 is made up of 15 amino acids. The germline V gene encodes CDR1 LNHDA and CDR2 SQIVND (reference sequence). This CDR3 reads CASSIDLYRQETQYF. Here the CDR3 DNA reads TGTGCCAGTAGTATAGATCTATACAGACAAGAGACCCAGTACTTC.

The V gene is TRBV19, the J gene TRBJ2-2; TRBD2 agrees at 15 bases. In germline, CDR1 is LNHDA, CDR2 SQIVND (reference sequence). Germline trimming cut 1 base from V and 0 bases from J; bases unmatched to any gene: 3. The CDR3 runs 19 residues. The CDR3: CASSIGGLAGGSNTGELFF. Here the CDR3 DNA reads TGTGCCAGTAGTATAGGAGGACTAGCGGGAGGGTCGAACACCGGGGAGCTGTTTTTT.

The gene calls are TRBV3-1 (or the pseudogene TRBV3-2) and TRBJ2-1; 8 bases fit TRBD1. Losses at the gene ends were 2 bases for V and 1 base for J; bases not matched to a gene: 7. Germline CDR1 reads LGHDT; CDR2 reads YNNKEL (reference sequence). CDR3 size: 17 residues. The CDR3 sequence is CASSQSPTGGSYNEQFF. CDR3 nucleotides: TGTGCCAGCAGCCAATCCCCAACAGGGGGTTCCTACAATGAGCAGTTCTTC.

Only a few counts were recorded for this clone. The rearrangement joins TRBV10-3 to TRBJ1-5; TRBD1 matches at 8 bases. The CDR3 runs to 14 residues. The trim removed 7 bases at V and 7 bases at J, leaving 9 bases unmatched. Per the germline V gene, CDR1 is ENHRY and CDR2 is SYGVKD. CDR3 bases: TGTGCCATCACCCCGACAGGGGTGGAGCAGCCCCAGCATTTT. Protein: CAITPTGVEQPQHF.

The CDR3 DNA sequence: TGTGCCAGCAGTTTAGGAGGGCCTCTCTCTGGAAACACCATATATTTT. Translation: CASSLGGPLSGNTIYF. The chain recombines TRBV28 with TRBJ1-3; no firm D call. Germline V lookup: CDR1 MDHEN, CDR2 SYDVKM. Trimming took off 2 bases at V and 0 bases at J, with 11 bases between the two ends. The CDR3 is made up of 16 amino acids. Full variable domain (rest looked up from reference TRBV28 and TRBJ1-3): DVKVTQSSRYLVKRTGEKVFLECVQDMDHENMFWYRQDPGLGLRLIYFSYDVKMKEKGDIPEGYSVSREKKERFSLILESASTNQTSMYLCASSLGGPLSGNTIYFGEGSWLTVV.

This clone was observed a single time. The chain recombines TRBV9 with TRBJ2-1; the match to TRBD2 covers 7 bases. Germline V gene lookup returns CDR1 SGDLS and CDR2 YYNGEE. V dropped 2 bases and J dropped 2; count of bases not matched to a gene: 4. The CDR3 runs 15 residues. The CDR3 here is CASSVRLAAYNEQFF. The CDR3, as DNA: TGTGCCAGCAGCGTGCGGCTAGCGGCCTACAATGAGCAGTTCTTC.